Following are 29 T cell receptor beta chains from one sample sequenced in a study of patients and donors after allogeneic stem cell transplantation. TCRdb itself ran the RT-PCR reads through MiXCR, one entry per CDR3 protein. Counted here are 200,000 to 250,000 distinct CDR3 sequences, 13% to 15% occurring once; the ten biggest clones make up about 9.9%. Sequenced input: blood, either unsorted or a sorted T cell fraction (not recorded which). The receptors stem from a human donor who was either an allogeneic HSCT recipient or a stem cell or donor lymphocyte infusion donor (not recorded which). It is not recorded whose cells these are; they may come from a transplant donor.

V gene TRBV11-2 combines with J gene TRBJ2-5, with D unresolved. CDR1 and CDR2 (germline): SGHAT, FQNNGV. The length of the CDR3 is 14 residues. V lost 3 bases to trimming and J lost 4 bases, with 12 bases between them. Here the CDR3 reads CASSFLWDGETQYF. As DNA, the CDR3 is TGTGCCAGCAGCTTCCTTTGGGATGGAGAGACCCAGTACTTC.

This chain joins TRBV29-1 and TRBJ1-2; 8 positions agree with TRBD1. Per the germline V gene, CDR1 is SQVTM and CDR2 is ANQGSEA. The CDR3 spans 13 residues. V gave up 7 bases and J gave up 9 bases; unmatched junction bases: 13. The CDR3 nucleotides are TGCAGCGGGACTCTTGTACAGGGGGGGAGCTACACCTTC. This gives the protein CSGTLVQGGSYTF.

The chain has TRBV6-1 and TRBJ2-6, with TRBD1 as a possible D gene (6 bases). Germline V gives CDR1 MNHNS, CDR2 SASEGT. With 6 bases removed from V and 4 bases from J, the gap between germline ends came to 16 bases. This CDR3 has 16 residues. CDR3 region: CASREWGPGGANVLTF. The CDR3 DNA reads TGTGCCAGCAGGGAATGGGGGCCAGGCGGGGCCAACGTCCTGACTTTC.

Many counts were recorded for this clonotype. This rearrangement joins TRBV29-1 to TRBJ2-3, with 11 bases identical to TRBD2. J was trimmed by 3 bases and V by 3 bases; bases with no gene match: 8. Germline lookup yields CDR1 SQVTM and CDR2 ANQGSEA. CDR3 length: 16 residues. This chain's CDR3 is CSVDWGSGGATDTQYF. The DNA of the CDR3 is TGCAGCGTTGATTGGGGTAGCGGGGGGGCAACAGATACGCAGTATTTT.

The chain recombines TRBV6-2 or TRBV6-3 with TRBJ2-1; TRBD2 aligns across 10 bases. J lost 5 bases, V lost 6 bases, and 7 bases had no gene match. Per the germline V gene, CDR1 is MNHEY and CDR2 is SVGEGT. This CDR3 spans 15 amino acids. CDR3: CASSPLAGANNEQFF. In DNA form, the CDR3 reads TGTGCCAGCAGCCCGCTAGCGGGGGCTAACAATGAGCAGTTCTTC.

This clonotype was counted at least ten times. In nucleotides, the CDR3 is TGTGCCAGCAGCTTTCGAGGAAATCAGCCCCAGCATTTT. Protein sequence: CASSFRGNQPQHF. The chain employs TRBV7-8 and TRBJ1-5; no clear D. This CDR3 has 13 amino acids. Trimming removed 3 bases at V and 4 bases at J, with 7 bases between. CDR1 and CDR2 (germline): SGHVS, FQNEAQ.

This clonotype was detected ten times or more. This chain uses TRBV2 with TRBJ2-7; 7 bases are a match to TRBD2. V shed 6 bases, J shed 4 bases, and the junction held 3 bases outside the gene matches. Germline V gene lookup returns CDR1 SNHLY and CDR2 FYNNEI. This CDR3 has 12 residues. This chain's CDR3 is CASRAGPYEQYF. DNA for the CDR3: TGTGCCAGCAGAGCGGGACCGTACGAGCAGTACTTC. The variable domain in full, completed from reference TRBV2 and TRBJ2-7, reads EPEVTQTPSHQVTQMGQEVILRCVPISNHLYFYWYRQILGQKVEFLVSFYNNEISEKSEIFDDQFSVERPDGSNFTLKIRSTKLEDSAMYFCASRAGPYEQYFGPGTRLTVT.

This clonotype was detected a few times. V gene TRBV3-1 combines with J gene TRBJ1-2; 7 bases line up with TRBD1. Germline loops: CDR1 LGHDT, CDR2 YNNKEL (reference sequence). The CDR3 has 15 residues. J lost 5 bases, V lost 0 bases, and 6 bases had no gene match. This chain's CDR3 is CASSQDAGGSYGYTF. The CDR3 region has the DNA TGTGCCAGCAGCCAAGATGCAGGGGGGAGTTATGGCTACACCTTC.

This clonotype came up a few times. The V and J genes are TRBV6-2 or TRBV6-3 and TRBJ2-7; TRBD1 matches at 7 bases. The V gene end was trimmed by 4 bases and the J gene end by 0 bases; junction bases not matched to a gene: 3. This CDR3 has 14 amino acids. Germline CDR1 MNHEY, CDR2 SVGEGT. Written as DNA, the CDR3 is TGTGCCAGCAGTTCGCAGGGGGTCTCCTACGAGCAGTACTTC. This gives the protein CASSSQGVSYEQYF.

The rearrangement links TRBV7-8 to TRBJ1-5; D is possibly TRBD1 (5 bases). The CDR3 runs 18 residues. Trimming pared 4 bases from V and 2 bases from J, leaving 21 bases between. CDR1 is SGHVS, CDR2 FQNEAQ, per germline. CDR3 amino acids: CASSSRTLRQLGNQPQHF. The CDR3 nucleotides are TGTGCCAGCAGCTCCAGGACCTTGCGACAGCTAGGCAATCAGCCCCAGCATTTT.

The table lists this clonotype with a few counts. The chain combines TRBV4-2 with TRBJ2-1, with 7 bases fitting TRBD2. CDR3 length equals 15 residues. The J segment lost 0 bases and the V segment lost 3 bases, leaving 2 bases of the junction unmatched. Germline V CDR1 and CDR2: LGHNA, YNFKEQ. The CDR3 protein is CASSQSGTSYNEQFF. CDR3 nucleotide sequence: TGTGCCAGCAGCCAGAGCGGGACCTCCTACAATGAGCAGTTCTTC.

The chain has TRBV7-2 and TRBJ2-7, with TRBD1 as a possible D gene (5 bases). Per the germline V gene, CDR1 is SGHTA and CDR2 is FQGNSA. The CDR3 has 14 residues. V shed 5 bases and J shed 4 bases, with 15 bases lying between them. The DNA of the CDR3 is TGTGCCAGCAGCCTAAGTGGGGCTAGATACGAGCAGTACTTC. Its translation is CASSLSGARYEQYF.

The rearrangement links TRBV4-1 to TRBJ2-1; D could derive from TRBD1 or TRBD2 (5 bases each). Deletions cut 2 bases from V and 2 bases from J, with 13 bases between. Germline loops: CDR1 MGHRA, CDR2 YSYEKL. This CDR3 region has 16 residues. For the CDR3, the DNA is TGCGCCAGCAGCCAAACCCGGGACGCAGCCTACAATGAGCAGTTCTTC. Its translation is CASSQTRDAAYNEQFF.

The chain joins TRBV6-2 or TRBV6-3 to TRBJ2-2, with D possibly TRBD1 on 6 matching bases. Germline lookup yields CDR1 MNHEY and CDR2 SVGEGT. The CDR3 sequence is 15 residues long. The V end lost 6 bases, the J end lost 0 bases, and 11 bases lay between the germline ends. The CDR3 DNA follows: TGTGCCAGCAGGGAAGGGACAACGAACACCGGGGAGCTGTTTTTT. It codes for CASREGTTNTGELFF.

This clonotype came up a few times. The chain couples TRBV4-2 to TRBJ2-1, with 13 bases that match TRBD2. V lost 1 base to trimming and J lost 4 bases; unmatched junction nucleotides: 1. Germline V gene data show CDR1 as LGHNA and CDR2 as YNFKEQ. The CDR3 consists of 16 residues. In DNA, the CDR3 is TGTGCCAGCAGCCAAGGGACTAGCGGGAGTTACAATGAGCAGTTCTTC. It yields the protein CASSQGTSGSYNEQFF.

This clonotype was counted only a few times. V usage is TRBV28 and J usage is TRBJ2-2; TRBD1 matches at 8 bases. From germline, CDR1 is MDHEN and CDR2 SYDVKM. Losses at the gene ends were 4 bases for V and 5 bases for J; bases not matched to a gene: 3. The CDR3 spans 14 residues. The CDR3 spells CASSWTGQTGELFF. CDR3 DNA sequence: TGTGCCAGCAGTTGGACAGGGCAAACCGGGGAGCTGTTTTTT.

This clonotype was counted only a few times. The chain uses TRBV25-1 and TRBJ2-1, with D possibly TRBD1 on 6 matching bases. The V gene's germline CDR1 is MGHDK and CDR2 SYGVNS. This CDR3 contains 11 residues. The germline V and J ends were trimmed by 7 bases and 13 bases, with 14 bases remaining between them. The DNA for the CDR3 is TGTGCCAGCACACCGGGGACACTTCAGTTCTTC. Protein: CASTPGTLQFF.

This clonotype was recorded a few times. The V and J genes are TRBV3-1 and TRBJ2-3; D is possibly TRBD1 or TRBD2 (5 bases each). Per the germline V gene, CDR1 is LGHDT and CDR2 is YNNKEL (reference sequence). Trimming removed 4 bases at V and 0 bases at J, with 11 bases between. CDR3 length: 15 residues. The CDR3 loop reads CASSPSGTSTDTQYF. As DNA, the CDR3 is TGTGCCAGCAGCCCATCCGGGACCAGCACAGATACGCAGTATTTT.

There are many counts of this clonotype. V gene TRBV10-3 combines with J gene TRBJ1-2; no firm D call. Germline V gene data show CDR1 as ENHRY and CDR2 as SYGVKD. CDR3 length: 14 residues. Trimming took 0 bases from V and 8 from J, leaving 13 bases between them. This CDR3 is CAISESPDKRGYTF. CDR3 nucleotides: TGTGCCATCAGTGAGTCCCCTGACAAGCGCGGCTACACCTTC.

This clonotype was observed at least ten times. V and J are TRBV20-1 and TRBJ2-5; TRBD2 is a possible D gene (5 bases). Germline loops: CDR1 DFQATT, CDR2 SNEGSKA (reference sequence). The V gene lost 6 bases and the J gene lost 4 bases, with 15 bases spanning the gap. The CDR3 has 13 residues. Here the CDR3 reads CSAAGKRGETQYF. Here the CDR3 DNA reads TGCAGTGCCGCCGGGAAGAGAGGAGAGACCCAGTACTTC.

This clonotype was seen only a few times. The chain joins TRBV7-9 to TRBJ2-1, with D possibly being TRBD1 or TRBD2 (7 bases each). Trimming cost V 4 bases and J 6 bases, with 16 bases left between them. Germline V gene lookup returns CDR1 SEHNR and CDR2 FQNEAQ (reference sequence). The CDR3 loop spans 15 amino acids. The CDR3 sequence: CASSSSGGVLNEQFF. CDR3 sequence (DNA): TGTGCCAGCAGCTCTTCAGGGGGGGTCCTCAATGAGCAGTTCTTC.

Only a few counts were recorded for this clonotype. CDR3 region: CASSRREPSGSPDTQYF. CDR3 DNA: TGCGCCAGCAGCCGAAGGGAGCCTAGCGGGAGTCCGGATACGCAGTATTTT. V is TRBV4-1 and J is TRBJ2-3; 10 nucleotides agree with TRBD2. Per germline, CDR1 MGHRA and CDR2 YSYEKL. V lost 4 bases to trimming and J lost 6 bases; unmatched junction nucleotides: 13. The CDR3 covers 17 residues.

This clonotype was counted a few times. The chain employs TRBV20-1 and TRBJ2-3, with a tentative D call TRBD1 (5 bases). V dropped 5 bases and J dropped 0 bases, with 15 bases sitting between them. Germline loops: CDR1 DFQATT, CDR2 SNEGSKA (reference sequence). The CDR3 runs 15 residues. CDR3 region: CSAPRSGLSTDTQYF. The CDR3 DNA reads as TGCAGTGCTCCAAGGTCAGGGCTGAGCACAGATACGCAGTATTTT.

V and J are TRBV10-3 and TRBJ1-3; TRBD1 might be the D (5 bases). V was pared by 3 bases and J by 2 bases, with 5 bases between. Looked up from germline, CDR1 is ENHRY and CDR2 is SYGVKD. This CDR3 has 13 residues. This CDR3 reads CAISDRAGNTIYF. CDR3 bases: TGTGCCATCAGTGACAGGGCTGGAAACACCATATATTTT.

The sample holds a few counts of this clonotype. The CDR3 here is CASRSIFTEAFF. The CDR3, as DNA: TGTGCCAGCCGTTCCATTTTCACTGAAGCTTTCTTT. J is TRBJ1-1 and V is TRBV18; D gene uncertain. This CDR3 has 12 residues. The germline V gene has CDR1 KGHSH and CDR2 LQKENI. With 8 bases removed from V and 4 bases from J, the gap between germline ends came to 11 bases. The whole variable domain, filled in from reference TRBV18 and TRBJ1-1, reads NAGVMQNPRHLVRRRGQEARLRCSPMKGHSHVYWYRQLPEEGLKFMVYLQKENIIDESGMPKERFSAEFPKEGPSILRIQQVVRGDSAAYFCASRSIFTEAFFGQGTRLTVV.

This clonotype was seen only a few times. The CDR3 DNA reads TGCAGTGCTAGGAGGGCAATAGGGAGCTCGGGCACAGATACGCAGTATTTT. As protein: CSARRAIGSSGTDTQYF. The chain couples TRBV20-1 to TRBJ2-3, with D tentatively TRBD2 (5 bases). V was cut by 3 bases and J by 1 base, with 20 bases left in between. The CDR3 contains 17 residues. Per germline, CDR1 DFQATT and CDR2 SNEGSKA (reference sequence).

CDR3 sequence: CAISGGSNNQPQHF. DNA for the CDR3: TGTGCCATCAGTGGGGGTTCCAACAATCAGCCCCAGCATTTT. The chain carries TRBV10-3 and TRBJ1-5; no clear D gene. The V end was cut by 4 bases, the J end by 3 bases, with 10 bases between. CDR3 length: 14 residues. Germline V gene sequence: CDR1 ENHRY, CDR2 SYGVKD.

This chain links TRBV30 with TRBJ2-1; D is perhaps TRBD1 (5 bases). The germline CDR1 and CDR2 sequences are GTSNPN and SVGIG (reference sequence). The CDR3 is 15 amino acids. The V gene lost 1 base and the J gene lost 2 bases, with 12 bases spanning the gap. The CDR3 loop is CAWSGPTVTYNEQFF. The CDR3 bases are TGTGCCTGGAGTGGGCCGACAGTTACCTACAATGAGCAGTTCTTC. Complete variable domain (other parts from reference TRBV30 and TRBJ2-1): SQTIHQWPATLVQPVGSPLSLECTVEGTSNPNLYWYRQAAGRGLQLLFYSVGIGQISSEVPQNLSASRPQDRQFILSSKKLLLSDSGFYLCAWSGPTVTYNEQFFGPGTRLTVL.

Turning to this clonotype: A much larger clonotype is one base distant, so this may be a read error. J is TRBJ2-5 and V is TRBV14, with D possibly matching TRBD1 (5 bases). There are 14 residues in the CDR3. The germline V gene encodes CDR1 SGHDN and CDR2 FVKESK. The CDR3 DNA sequence: TGTGCCAGCAGCCAAGATCTTGGCAGGGTGACCCAGCACTTC. Residues: CASSQDLGRVTQHF.